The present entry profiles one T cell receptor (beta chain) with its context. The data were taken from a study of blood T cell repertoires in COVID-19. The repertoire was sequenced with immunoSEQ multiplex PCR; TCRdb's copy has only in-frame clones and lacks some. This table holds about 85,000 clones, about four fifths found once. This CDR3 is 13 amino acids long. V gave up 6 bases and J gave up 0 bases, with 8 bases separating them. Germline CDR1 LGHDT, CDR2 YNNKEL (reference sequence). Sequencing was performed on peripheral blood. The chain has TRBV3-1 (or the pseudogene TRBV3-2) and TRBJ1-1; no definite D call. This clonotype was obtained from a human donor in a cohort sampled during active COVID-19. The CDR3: CASRAVVNTEAFF. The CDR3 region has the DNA TGTGCCAGCAGGGCGGTCGTGAACACTGAAGCTTTCTTT.